This T cell receptor (beta chain) was sequenced in a study of blood T cells in healthy people across ages. CDR1 is ENHRY and CDR2 is SYGVKD in the germline V gene. The CDR3 loop spans 15 amino acids. V was shortened by 2 bases and J by 0 bases, with 8 bases between the two germline ends. Together with a sample-barcoded 5' primer, a J-beta primer mix was included in a second PCR lasting roughly 6 to 12 cycles. No fewer than 3 million CDR3-containing paired-end reads came from each sample. TCRdb analysed the 5' RACE reads with MiXCR anew, one entry per CDR3 protein. Of under 750,000 distinct CDR3 sequences detected, about 45% appear once; the ten largest clones hold under 30%.

The rearrangement uses TRBV10-3 and TRBJ1-3; D is uncertain. This sequence was found in an elderly man in good health. The sample taken for sequencing was blood. CDR3 in DNA: TGTGCCATCAGTGAGGGGTCGATCTCTGGAAACACCATATATTTT. Translating it yields CAISEGSISGNTIYF.